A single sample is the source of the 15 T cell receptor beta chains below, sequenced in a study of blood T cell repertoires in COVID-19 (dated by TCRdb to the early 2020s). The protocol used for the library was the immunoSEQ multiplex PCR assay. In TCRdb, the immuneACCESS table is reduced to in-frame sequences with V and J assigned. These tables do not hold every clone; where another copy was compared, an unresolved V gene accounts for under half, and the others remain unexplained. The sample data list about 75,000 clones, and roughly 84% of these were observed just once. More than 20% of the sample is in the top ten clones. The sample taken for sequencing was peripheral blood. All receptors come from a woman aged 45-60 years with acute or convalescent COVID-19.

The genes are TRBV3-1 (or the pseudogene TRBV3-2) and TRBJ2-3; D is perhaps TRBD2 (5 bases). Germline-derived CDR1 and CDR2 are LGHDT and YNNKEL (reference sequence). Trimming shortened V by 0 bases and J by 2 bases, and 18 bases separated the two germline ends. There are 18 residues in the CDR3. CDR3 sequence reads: CASSQDIPIGLITDTQYF. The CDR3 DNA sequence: TGTGCCAGCAGCCAAGATATCCCGATCGGACTGATCACAGATACGCAGTATTTT.

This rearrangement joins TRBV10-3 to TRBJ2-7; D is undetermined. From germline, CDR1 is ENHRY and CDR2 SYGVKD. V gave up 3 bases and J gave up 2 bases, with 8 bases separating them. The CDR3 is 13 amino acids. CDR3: CAISDPIPYEQYF. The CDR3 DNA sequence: TGTGCCATCAGTGACCCCATCCCCTACGAGCAGTACTTC.

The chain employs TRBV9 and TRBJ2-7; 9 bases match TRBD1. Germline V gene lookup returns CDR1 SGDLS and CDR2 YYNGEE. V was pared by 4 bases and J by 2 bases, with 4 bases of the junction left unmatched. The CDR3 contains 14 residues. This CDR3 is CASSQGQGPYEQYF. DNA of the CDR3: TGTGCCAGCAGCCAGGGACAGGGTCCCTACGAGCAGTACTTC.

The chain's CDR3 is CATSRDQASPSPLHF. CDR3 bases: TGTGCCACCAGCAGAGATCAGGCCTCCCCTTCACCCCTCCACTTT. The chain links TRBV15 to TRBJ1-6, with D unresolved. The V and J ends lost 0 bases and 9 bases respectively, with 12 bases between them. Germline V CDR1 and CDR2: LNHNV, YYDKDF (reference sequence). The length of the CDR3 is 15 residues.

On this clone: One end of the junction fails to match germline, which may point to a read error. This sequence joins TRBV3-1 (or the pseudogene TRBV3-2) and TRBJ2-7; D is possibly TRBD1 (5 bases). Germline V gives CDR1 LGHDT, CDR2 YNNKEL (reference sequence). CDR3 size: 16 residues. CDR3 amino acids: CASSQDGIGDFVERYF. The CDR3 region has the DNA TGTGCCAGCAGCCAAGATGGAATAGGGGATTTTGTTGAGCGGTACTTC.

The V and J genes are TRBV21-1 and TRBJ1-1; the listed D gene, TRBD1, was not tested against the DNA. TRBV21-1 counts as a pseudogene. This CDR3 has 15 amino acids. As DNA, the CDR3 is TGTGCCAGCAACCAGGGCTCCATACCTAACACTGAAGCTTTCTTT. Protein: CASNQGSIPNTEAFF.

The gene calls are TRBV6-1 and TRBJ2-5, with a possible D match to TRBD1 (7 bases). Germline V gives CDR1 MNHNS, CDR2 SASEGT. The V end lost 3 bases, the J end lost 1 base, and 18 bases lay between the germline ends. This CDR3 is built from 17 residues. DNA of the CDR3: TGTGCCAGCAGTGAGAGGGGCGGGACAGCTACCCAAGAGACCCAGTACTTC. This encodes CASSERGGTATQETQYF.

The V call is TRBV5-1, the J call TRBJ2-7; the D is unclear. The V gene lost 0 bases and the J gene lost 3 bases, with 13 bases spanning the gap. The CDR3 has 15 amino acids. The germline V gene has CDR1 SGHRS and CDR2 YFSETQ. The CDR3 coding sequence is TGCGCCAGCAGCTTGGGGGCAGATAGTTTCTACGAGCAGTACTTC. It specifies CASSLGADSFYEQYF.

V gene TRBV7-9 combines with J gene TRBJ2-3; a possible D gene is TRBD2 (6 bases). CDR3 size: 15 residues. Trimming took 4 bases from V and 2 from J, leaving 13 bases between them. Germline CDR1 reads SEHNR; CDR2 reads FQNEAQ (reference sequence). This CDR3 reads CASSSPGGATDTQYF. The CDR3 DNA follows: TGTGCCAGCAGCTCACCCGGGGGAGCCACAGATACGCAGTATTTT.

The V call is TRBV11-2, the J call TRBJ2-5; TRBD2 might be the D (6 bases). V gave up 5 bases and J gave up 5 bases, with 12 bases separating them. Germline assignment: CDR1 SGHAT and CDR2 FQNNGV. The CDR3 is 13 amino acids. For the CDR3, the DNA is TGTGCCAGCAGCCAGGGACTCCGGGAGACCCAGTACTTC. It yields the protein CASSQGLRETQYF.

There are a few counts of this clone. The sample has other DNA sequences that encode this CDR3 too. CDR3 DNA sequence: TGTGCCAGCAGCTTGTGGAGCGGGTCCCAAGAGACCCAGTACTTC. The encoded protein is CASSLWSGSQETQYF. The chain employs TRBV5-6 and TRBJ2-5, with D possibly TRBD2 on 6 matching bases. Trimming cost V 1 base and J 1 base, with 11 bases left between them. Per germline, CDR1 SGHDT and CDR2 YYEEEE. This CDR3 is built from 15 residues.

The CDR3 loop reads CASSFSGRGTGELFF. The CDR3 DNA reads as TGTGCCAGCAGCTTCAGCGGGAGGGGTACCGGGGAGCTGTTTTTT. This chain uses TRBV5-5 with TRBJ2-2, with TRBD2 identical over 10 bases. Germline V gives CDR1 SGHKS, CDR2 YYEKEE (reference sequence). The CDR3 length is 15 residues. V lost 2 bases, J lost 5 bases, and 3 bases stayed unmatched.

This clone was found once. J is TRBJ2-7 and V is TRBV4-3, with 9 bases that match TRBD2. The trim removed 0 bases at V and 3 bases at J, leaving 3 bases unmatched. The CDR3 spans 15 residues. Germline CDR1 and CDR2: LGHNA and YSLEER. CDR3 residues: CASSQEYSGSYEQYF. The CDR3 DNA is TGCGCCAGCAGCCAAGAATATAGCGGGAGCTACGAGCAGTACTTC.

The chain's CDR3 is CASSLLGQGVQETQYF. Here the CDR3 DNA reads TGTGCCAGCAGCTTACTGGGACAGGGGGTCCAAGAGACCCAGTACTTC. This sequence joins TRBV7-6 and TRBJ2-5; TRBD1 agrees at 11 bases. Losses at the gene ends were 2 bases for V and 1 base for J; bases not matched to a gene: 3. Germline CDR1 is SGHVS and CDR2 is FNYEAQ. The CDR3 length is 16 residues.

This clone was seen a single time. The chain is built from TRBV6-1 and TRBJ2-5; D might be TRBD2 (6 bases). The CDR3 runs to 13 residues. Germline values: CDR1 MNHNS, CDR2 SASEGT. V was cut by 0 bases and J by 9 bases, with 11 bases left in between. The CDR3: CASSEAPRRAQYF. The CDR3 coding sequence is TGTGCCAGCAGTGAAGCACCACGGAGGGCCCAGTACTTC.